In this sample, the clone carrying this T cell receptor beta chain turned up many times. Its specificity is unknown. The data originate from a study of early T cells in non-severe SARS-CoV-2 infection. Across the whole study: Sequenced bulk RNA came from whole blood that was unsorted, and chains were unpaired.

Whole-study results and caveats: Matching results from VDJdb favored anti-spike CD8 responses, leaving private and CD4 specificities undetected.

V gave up 4 bases and J gave up 3 bases; unmatched junction bases: 12. The V gene's germline CDR1 is LNHDA and CDR2 SQIVND (reference sequence). The CDR3 length is 18 residues. Individual cDNA molecules carried attached unique molecular identifiers. One entry per CDR3 protein, called by TCRdb with MiXCR from the 5' RACE reads. Among about 52,000 distinct CDR3 sequences listed, approximately 11% were seen once. The TCR sequence derives from an adult who was a healthcare worker with PCR-confirmed SARS-CoV-2 infection or an uninfected control (not recorded which). Sequenced sample: whole blood. This chain links TRBV19 with TRBJ2-2, with 9 bases lining up with TRBD2. As DNA, the CDR3 is TGTGCCAGTAGTAAACAGGGGAGGACTAGCGAGCACACCGGGGAGCTGTTTTTT. Encoded protein: CASSKQGRTSEHTGELFF. The full variable domain, in which reference TRBV19 and TRBJ2-2 provide the parts outside the CDR3, is DGGITQSPKYLFRKEGQNVTLSCEQNLNHDAMYWYRQDPGQGLRLIYYSQIVNDFQKGDIAEGYSVSREKKESFPLTVTSAQKNPTAFYLCASSKQGRTSEHTGELFFGEGSRLTVL.